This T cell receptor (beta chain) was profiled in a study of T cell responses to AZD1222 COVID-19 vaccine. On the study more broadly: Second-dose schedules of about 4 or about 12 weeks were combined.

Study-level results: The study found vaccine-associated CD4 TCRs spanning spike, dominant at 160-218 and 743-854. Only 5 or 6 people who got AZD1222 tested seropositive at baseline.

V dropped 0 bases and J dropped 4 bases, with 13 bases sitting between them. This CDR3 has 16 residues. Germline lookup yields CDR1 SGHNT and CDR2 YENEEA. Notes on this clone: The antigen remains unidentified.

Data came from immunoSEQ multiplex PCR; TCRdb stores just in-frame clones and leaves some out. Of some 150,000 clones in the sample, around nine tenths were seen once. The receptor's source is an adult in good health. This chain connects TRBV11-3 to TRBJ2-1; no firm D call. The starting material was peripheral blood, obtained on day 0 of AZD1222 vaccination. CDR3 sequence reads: CASSLEGPTLYNEQFF. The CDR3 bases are TGTGCCAGCAGCTTAGAAGGGCCGACTCTATACAATGAGCAGTTCTTC.